This T cell receptor (beta chain) emerged from a study of response to subunit inactivated influenza vaccine. TCRdb reprocessed the RT-PCR reads via MiXCR and lists one record per CDR3 protein. The table lists about 520,000 distinct CDR3 sequences, about 25% of them singletons, with 1.5% to 2% in the top ten. V was cut by 0 bases and J by 6 bases, with 15 bases left in between. In germline, CDR1 is SGHRS, CDR2 YFSETQ. This CDR3 region has 15 residues. The clonotype comes from a man over 45 who received an inactivated influenza vaccine. V and J are TRBV5-1 and TRBJ1-1, with unresolved D. The material sequenced was CD4+ T cells sorted from PBMCs, taken less than 6 days after vaccination. CDR3: CASSLGAGLVAEAFF. The CDR3 coding sequence is TGCGCCAGCAGCTTGGGGGCGGGCTTGGTCGCTGAAGCTTTCTTT.